Shown below are 8 T cell receptor beta chains from a single sample sequenced in a study of T cell responses to AZD1222 COVID-19 vaccine. The assay was immunoSEQ multiplex PCR, and TCRdb's table has in-frame clones only and misses some. The sample consists of 110,000 to 150,000 clones, roughly 93% of them appearing once. The sample was peripheral blood, taken on day 0 of AZD1222 vaccination. The source is an adult in good health.

This sequence joins TRBV2 and TRBJ2-1; 12 nucleotides agree with TRBD2. This CDR3 has 16 amino acids. V gave up 5 bases and J gave up 3 bases; unmatched junction bases: 5. Germline-derived CDR1 and CDR2 are SNHLY and FYNNEI. As DNA, the CDR3 is TGTGCCAGCAGTCCAAGACTAGCGGGAGACTACAATGAGCAGTTCTTC. As protein: CASSPRLAGDYNEQFF.

The rearrangement links TRBV27 to TRBJ1-6; 8 bases fit TRBD1. The V gene's germline CDR1 is MNHEY and CDR2 SMNVEV (reference sequence). The CDR3 is made up of 15 amino acids. Trimming took 2 bases from V and 7 from J; bases not matched to a gene: 4. This chain's CDR3 is CASSLGQGRNSPLHF. Written as DNA, the CDR3 is TGTGCCAGCAGTTTAGGACAGGGTAGGAATTCACCCCTCCACTTT.

This clone was observed a few times. The rearrangement uses TRBV25-1 and TRBJ1-1, with D maybe TRBD1 (6 bases). The CDR3 runs to 18 residues. The V end was cut by 4 bases, the J end by 3 bases, with 24 bases between. Germline CDR1 reads MGHDK; CDR2 reads SYGVNS. The CDR3 sequence is CASSARFLKGRGDTEAFF. The CDR3 bases are TGTGCCAGCAGTGCCCGATTTTTAAAGGGAAGGGGGGACACTGAAGCTTTCTTT.

The V and J genes are TRBV7-9 and TRBJ1-2; a weak D match, TRBD1 (5 bases). CDR3 length equals 13 residues. CDR1 SEHNR and CDR2 FQNEAQ come from the germline V gene (reference sequence). V was cut by 7 bases and J by 2 bases, with 11 bases left in between. The CDR3 is CASTRDVNYGYTF. The CDR3 nucleotides read TGTGCCAGCACCAGGGATGTCAACTATGGCTACACCTTC.

This rearrangement joins TRBV7-2 to TRBJ1-6; TRBD1 agrees at 7 bases. The CDR3 is 15 residues long. The ends lost 5 bases at V and 5 bases at J; junction bases unmatched: 6. CDR1 is SGHTA and CDR2 is FQGNSA in the germline V gene. The DNA for the CDR3 is TGTGCCAGCAGCCCCTCGGGACAGAATAATTCACCCCTCCACTTT. Translated: CASSPSGQNNSPLHF. The entire variable domain, with the rest obtained from reference TRBV7-2 and TRBJ1-6, is as follows: GAGVSQSPSNKVTEKGKDVELRCDPISGHTALYWYRQSLGQGLEFLIYFQGNSAPDKSGLPSDRFSAERTGGSVSTLTIQRTQQEDSAVYLCASSPSGQNNSPLHFGNGTRLTVT.

The V call is TRBV2, the J call TRBJ2-3; 12 bases agree with TRBD2. Per germline, CDR1 SNHLY and CDR2 FYNNEI. CDR3 length: 16 amino acids. V shed 8 bases and J 4 bases; nucleotides not matched to a gene: 10. DNA of the CDR3: TGTGCCAGCGCAAGACTAGCGGGAGTGGGCGCAGATACGCAGTATTTT. It translates to CASARLAGVGADTQYF.

Only one count was recorded for this clone. The chain couples TRBV2 to TRBJ1-5, with D hard to call. Trimming pared 6 bases from V and 3 bases from J, leaving 9 bases between. There are 13 residues in the CDR3. Germline V gene lookup returns CDR1 SNHLY and CDR2 FYNNEI. The CDR3 protein is CASSLDTNQPQHF. The CDR3 DNA sequence: TGTGCCAGCAGCTTAGACACCAATCAGCCCCAGCATTTT.

The genes are TRBV19 and TRBJ1-4; D remains unclear. The CDR3 extends over 12 amino acids. V dropped 5 bases and J dropped 8 bases, with 9 bases sitting between them. Germline assignment: CDR1 LNHDA and CDR2 SQIVND (reference sequence). As DNA, the CDR3 is TGTGCCAGTAGTCCCCCTCGGGAAAAACTGTTTTTT. Its translation is CASSPPREKLFF.